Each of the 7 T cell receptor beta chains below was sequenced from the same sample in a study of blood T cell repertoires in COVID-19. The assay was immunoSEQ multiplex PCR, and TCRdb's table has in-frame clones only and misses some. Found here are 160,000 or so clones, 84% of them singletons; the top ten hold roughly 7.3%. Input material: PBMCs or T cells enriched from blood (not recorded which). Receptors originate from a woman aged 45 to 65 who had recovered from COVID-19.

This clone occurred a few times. In DNA, the CDR3 is TGTGCCAGCAGCGATGGCCTGAGGACAGGGTGGGACGAGCAGTACTTC. This encodes CASSDGLRTGWDEQYF. This rearrangement joins TRBV9 to TRBJ2-7; 8 bases align to TRBD1. Looked up from germline, CDR1 is SGDLS and CDR2 is YYNGEE. The V and J ends lost 3 bases and 5 bases, in that order; junction bases with no gene match: 13. This CDR3 comprises 16 residues.

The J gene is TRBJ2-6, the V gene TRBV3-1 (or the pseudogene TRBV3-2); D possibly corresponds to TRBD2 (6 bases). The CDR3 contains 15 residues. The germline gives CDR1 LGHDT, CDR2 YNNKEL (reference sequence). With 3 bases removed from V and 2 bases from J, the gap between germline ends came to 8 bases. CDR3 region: CASSHGGTGANVLTF. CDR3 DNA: TGTGCCAGCAGCCATGGGGGGACTGGGGCCAACGTCCTGACTTTC.

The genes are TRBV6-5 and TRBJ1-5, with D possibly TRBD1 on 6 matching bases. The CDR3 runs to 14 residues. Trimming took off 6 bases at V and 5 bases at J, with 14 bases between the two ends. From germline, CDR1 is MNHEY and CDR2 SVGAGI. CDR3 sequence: CASRSQGVHQPQHF. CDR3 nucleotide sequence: TGTGCCAGCAGATCACAGGGTGTCCATCAGCCCCAGCATTTT.

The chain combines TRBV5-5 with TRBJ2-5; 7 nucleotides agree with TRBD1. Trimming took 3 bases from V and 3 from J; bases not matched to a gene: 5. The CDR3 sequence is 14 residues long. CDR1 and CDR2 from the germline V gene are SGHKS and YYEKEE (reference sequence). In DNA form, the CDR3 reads TGTGCCAGCAGCTATTGGCAGGGGGAAGAGACCCAGTACTTC. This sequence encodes CASSYWQGEETQYF.

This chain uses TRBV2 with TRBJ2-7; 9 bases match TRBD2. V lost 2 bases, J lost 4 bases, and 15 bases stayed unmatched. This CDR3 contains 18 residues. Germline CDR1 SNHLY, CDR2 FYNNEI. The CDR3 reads CASSERGLGAGGSYEQYF. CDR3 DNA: TGTGCCAGCAGTGAACGGGGATTGGGAGCGGGAGGTTCATACGAGCAGTACTTC.

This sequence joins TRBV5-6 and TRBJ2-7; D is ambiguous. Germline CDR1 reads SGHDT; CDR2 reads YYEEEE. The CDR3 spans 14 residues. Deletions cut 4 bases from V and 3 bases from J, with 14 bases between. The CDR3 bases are TGTGCCAGCAGCCCTATCTTAGCCAACTACGAGCAGTACTTC. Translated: CASSPILANYEQYF.

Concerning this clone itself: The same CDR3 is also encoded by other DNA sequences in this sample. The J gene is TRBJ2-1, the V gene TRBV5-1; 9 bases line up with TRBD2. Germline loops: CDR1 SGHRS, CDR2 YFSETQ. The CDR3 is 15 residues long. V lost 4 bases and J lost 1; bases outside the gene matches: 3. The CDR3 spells CASSVSGGSYNEQFF. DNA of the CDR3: TGCGCCAGCAGCGTTAGCGGGGGTTCCTACAATGAGCAGTTCTTC.